A selection of T cell receptor beta chains follows, all from one sample in a study of early T cells in non-severe SARS-CoV-2 infection. TCRdb re-derived calls from the 5' RACE reads in MiXCR, one entry per CDR3 protein. Of about 50,000 distinct CDR3 sequences in the sample, approximately 7.6% were seen once. The sequenced sample consisted of whole blood. These receptors came from an adult who was a healthcare worker with PCR-confirmed SARS-CoV-2 infection or an uninfected control (not recorded which). Each CDR3 is given with its conserved first and last residue. Each record gives: clone size, V gene, J gene, D gene, CDR3 DNA, CDR3 protein. A D gene is named only where the DNA matches it firmly. Only part of the rows carry a size: once, few, many, or a class if the clone is expanded.

clone size: few
V gene: TRBV29-1
J gene: TRBJ2-7
D gene: TRBD1
CDR3 DNA: TGCAGCGTCCAACAGGGGGGTAGGTCCTACGAGCAGTACTTC
CDR3 protein: CSVQQGGRSYEQYF

clone size: -
V gene: TRBV2
J gene: TRBJ1-5
D gene: TRBD1
CDR3 DNA: TGTGCCAGCAGTACCGGGACAGAATATTCTCAGCCCCAGCATTTT
CDR3 protein: CASSTGTEYSQPQHF

clone size: many
V gene: TRBV4-2
J gene: TRBJ2-1
D gene: TRBD2
CDR3 DNA: TGTGCCAGCAGCCTAACTAGCGGACTGTCCTACAATGAGCAGTTCTTC
CDR3 protein: CASSLTSGLSYNEQFF

clone size: -
V gene: TRBV11-2
J gene: TRBJ2-1
D gene: TRBD2
CDR3 DNA: TGTGCCAGCAGCTACACTAGCGGGAGAGGTTACAATGAGCAGTTCTTC
CDR3 protein: CASSYTSGRGYNEQFF

clone size: many
V gene: TRBV28
J gene: TRBJ1-2
D gene: -
CDR3 DNA: TGTGCCAGCAGTTCGACAAATACCAGGGGCTACACCTTC
CDR3 protein: CASSSTNTRGYTF

clone size: many
V gene: TRBV3-1
J gene: TRBJ1-1
D gene: -
CDR3 DNA: TGTGCCAGCAGCCAGGAGGTATACACTGAAGCTTTCTTT
CDR3 protein: CASSQEVYTEAFF

clone size: few
V gene: TRBV20-1
J gene: TRBJ2-1
D gene: -
CDR3 DNA: TGCAGTGCTGGTTTGAGCTCCTACAATGAGCAGTTCTTC
CDR3 protein: CSAGLSSYNEQFF

clone size: many
V gene: TRBV18
J gene: TRBJ1-2
D gene: -
CDR3 DNA: TGTGCCAGCTCACCATTGGGGGGGAGTTCGGATGGCTACACCTTC
CDR3 protein: CASSPLGGSSDGYTF

clone size: many
V gene: TRBV7-8
J gene: TRBJ1-4
D gene: -
CDR3 DNA: TGTGCCAGCAGCTTGGGCGGATTGGGAGAAAAACTGTTTTTT
CDR3 protein: CASSLGGLGEKLFF

clone size: many
V gene: TRBV24-1
J gene: TRBJ2-1
D gene: -
CDR3 DNA: TGTGCCACCAGTGAATCAGGGCTAAATGAGCAGTTCTTC
CDR3 protein: CATSESGLNEQFF

clone size: many
V gene: TRBV7-9
J gene: TRBJ2-1
D gene: -
CDR3 DNA: TGTGCCAGCAGCTTACCTAGCAGCTCCTACAATGAGCAGTTCTTC
CDR3 protein: CASSLPSSSYNEQFF

clone size: many
V gene: TRBV2
J gene: TRBJ2-1
D gene: TRBD2
CDR3 DNA: TGTGCCAGCAGTCGTACTAGCGGGAGTAATGAGCAGTTCTTC
CDR3 protein: CASSRTSGSNEQFF

clone size: few
V gene: TRBV29-1
J gene: TRBJ2-7
D gene: -
CDR3 DNA: TGCAGCGCAAAAACAGGGTCCGAGCAGTACTTC
CDR3 protein: CSAKTGSEQYF

clone size: -
V gene: TRBV12-3/TRBV12-4
J gene: TRBJ2-7
D gene: TRBD2
CDR3 DNA: TGTGCCAGCAGTTTAGTGGTAGCGGGCAGCTCCAACGAGCAGTACTTC
CDR3 protein: CASSLVVAGSSNEQYF

clone size: many
V gene: TRBV6-6
J gene: TRBJ1-1
D gene: -
CDR3 DNA: TGTGCCAGCAGTTACTATGGTGTTTGGACGTACTCCACTGAAGCTTTCTTT
CDR3 protein: CASSYYGVWTYSTEAFF

clone size: -
V gene: TRBV9
J gene: TRBJ2-1
D gene: -
CDR3 DNA: TGTGCCAGCAGCGTAGTCGAGGGAGTGGGATTCAATGAGCAGTTCTTC
CDR3 protein: CASSVVEGVGFNEQFF

clone size: -
V gene: TRBV5-1
J gene: TRBJ1-1
D gene: -
CDR3 DNA: TGCGCCAGCAGCATTCAACAGGGAACGAACACTGAAGCTTTCTTT
CDR3 protein: CASSIQQGTNTEAFF

clone size: many
V gene: TRBV14
J gene: TRBJ2-5
D gene: -
CDR3 DNA: TGTGCCAGCAGCCAAGGTGTAACCGGGGAAGAGACCCAGTACTTC
CDR3 protein: CASSQGVTGEETQYF

clone size: many
V gene: TRBV6-2/TRBV6-3
J gene: TRBJ2-1
D gene: TRBD2
CDR3 DNA: TGTGCCAGCAGTTACCCCTACGAGGGCTATGCGGGAGACGGCATTGAGCAGTTCTTC
CDR3 protein: CASSYPYEGYAGDGIEQFF

clone size: many
V gene: TRBV20-1
J gene: TRBJ1-1
D gene: TRBD1
CDR3 DNA: TGCAGTGCCCGGTCCCCGGGACAGGGGGCTGGTGAAGCTTTCTTT
CDR3 protein: CSARSPGQGAGEAFF

clone size: -
V gene: TRBV5-1
J gene: TRBJ2-7
D gene: -
CDR3 DNA: TGCGCCAGCAGCTTGGGGTCCTGGGTAGCCGTCCACGAGCAGTACTTC
CDR3 protein: CASSLGSWVAVHEQYF

clone size: -
V gene: TRBV7-8
J gene: TRBJ1-6
D gene: -
CDR3 DNA: TGTGCCAGCAGCCCAGGGCAGTGGGATAATTCACCCCTCCACTTT
CDR3 protein: CASSPGQWDNSPLHF

clone size: medium-sized
V gene: TRBV24-1
J gene: TRBJ2-3
D gene: TRBD1
CDR3 DNA: TGTGCCACCAGTGACCCTGGGACAGGGGCAGATACGCAGTATTTT
CDR3 protein: CATSDPGTGADTQYF